The 5 T cell receptor beta chains in this list originate from one sample, sequenced in a study of cytomegalovirus exposure and HLA in healthy donors. PCR primers comprised 60 Vbeta and 13 Jbeta primers. Assay used: immunoSEQ multiplex PCR; TCRdb lists only in-frame clones, some missing. The table has approximately 100,000 clones, roughly three quarters seen once. Sequencing was carried out using PBMCs. The source is a middle-aged man in good health and CMV-seropositive.

The chain carries TRBV27 and TRBJ1-5; maybe TRBD1 (5 bases). The CDR3 has 14 residues. CDR1 and CDR2 (germline): MNHEY, SMNVEV (reference sequence). V lost 2 bases to trimming and J lost 4 bases, with 9 bases between them. The CDR3 region has the DNA TGTGCCAGCAGTTTAAACAGGCGGAATCAGCCCCAGCATTTT. Translating gives CASSLNRRNQPQHF.

This clone was seen only a few times. The CDR3 spells CASSLEGGYGYTF. The DNA of the CDR3 is TGCGCCAGCAGCTTGGAAGGAGGCTATGGCTACACCTTC. The chain uses TRBV5-1 and TRBJ1-2; D is uncertain. Germline V gives CDR1 SGHRS, CDR2 YFSETQ. The CDR3 spans 13 residues. V was clipped by 0 bases and J by 4 bases, with 7 bases between them.

V gene TRBV28 combines with J gene TRBJ2-7; D unclear. Germline CDR1 reads MDHEN; CDR2 reads SYDVKM. V was clipped by 8 bases and J by 6 bases, with 11 bases between them. This CDR3 has 11 residues. CDR3 bases: TGTGCCAGCTTCTCTACGGGCGAGCAGTACTTC. Residues: CASFSTGEQYF.

The chain has TRBV29-1 and TRBJ2-5; possibly TRBD2 for D (6 bases). This CDR3 has 13 amino acids. CDR1 SQVTM and CDR2 ANQGSEA come from the germline V gene. Trimming cost V 1 base and J 4 bases, with 10 bases left between them. The chain's CDR3 is CSVEAQGGETQYF. The CDR3, as DNA: TGCAGCGTTGAAGCCCAGGGAGGAGAGACCCAGTACTTC.

This clone has only a few counts. The CDR3 loop reads CACSTGGEETQYF. CDR3 DNA sequence: TGTGCCTGCTCGACAGGGGGCGAAGAGACCCAGTACTTC. The chain links TRBV30 to TRBJ2-5; 10 nucleotides align to TRBD1. Germline lookup yields CDR1 GTSNPN and CDR2 SVGIG (reference sequence). Trimming took 6 bases from V and 3 from J; bases not matched to a gene: 4. CDR3 length equals 13 residues.